This TCR beta chain was identified in a study of control samples from healthy donors and cancer patients (dated by TCRdb to between 2020 and 2021). Note on this clone: Its antigen target is currently unknown. Base qualities are missing; no much larger clone stands one base away.

V is trimmed back by 6 bases and J by 0 bases, and the junction contains 13 bases that no gene match accounts for. From the cysteine up to the phenylalanine, the CDR3 has a length of 17 residues. Solely the CDR3 DNA is kept, with 51 bases framed from the first base. In the germline V gene, CDR1 corresponds to MDHEN and CDR2 to SYDVKM. The library relied on the immunoSEQ multiplex PCR assay. TCRdb took over this immuneACCESS table, retaining in-frame rearrangements with V and J assigned. Such tables are incomplete; in checked studies, under half of the missing clones stem from an unresolved V gene, and the remainder is unexplained. This sample lists tens of thousands of clones; roughly 90% were detected once. 13% of the sample is in the top ten clones.

Sequencing was carried out using PBMCs. The sequence came from a man in his forties or fifties with lung cancer. In this chain, TRBV28 is recombined with TRBJ2-7; 8 central bases correspond to TRBD1. The nucleotide sequence reads TGTGCCAGCAGCTCCGCTCGGACAGGGCGAAGCTCCTACGAGCAGTACTTC. This translates into CASSSARTGRSSYEQYF.